One and the same sample provided the 9 T cell receptor beta chains below, sequenced in a study of cytomegalovirus exposure and HLA in healthy donors. Libraries were prepared by immunoSEQ multiplex PCR; TCRdb keeps only in-frame clonotypes and omits some of them. The sample holds tens of thousands of clones, 70% to 90% seen once. The specimen sequenced was PBMCs. The receptors derive from a woman aged 18 to 35 in good health and CMV-seropositive.

The V gene is TRBV13, the J gene TRBJ2-5; D call uncertain. CDR1 and CDR2 from the germline V gene are PRHDT and FYEKMQ (reference sequence). Trimming removed 0 bases at V and 5 bases at J, with 4 bases between. This CDR3 contains 12 residues. The CDR3, as DNA: TGTGCCAGCAGCTTAGGCCGGGAGACCCAGTACTTC. Encoded protein: CASSLGRETQYF.

This chain links TRBV15 with TRBJ2-2, with 7 bases matching TRBD2. The germline gives CDR1 LNHNV, CDR2 YYDKDF (reference sequence). The CDR3 extends over 17 amino acids. V dropped 3 bases and J dropped 6; count of bases not matched to a gene: 13. CDR3 DNA: TGTGCCACCAGCAGTGGGGATCGAGCGGGGACTGCCGGGGAGCTGTTTTTT. It specifies CATSSGDRAGTAGELFF.

The chain combines TRBV9 with TRBJ2-2, with 8 positions matching TRBD2. The CDR3 contains 16 residues. V gave up 4 bases and J gave up 4 bases; unmatched junction bases: 9. Germline V gene data show CDR1 as SGDLS and CDR2 as YYNGEE. The CDR3 here is CASSPPGGVGTGELFF. The CDR3 bases are TGTGCCAGCAGCCCCCCCGGGGGGGTTGGCACCGGGGAGCTGTTTTTT.

The chain combines TRBV7-9 with TRBJ2-7, with 7 bases that match TRBD2. The CDR3 spans 13 residues. V shed 5 bases, J shed 3 bases, and the junction held 4 bases outside the gene matches. Germline V gives CDR1 SEHNR, CDR2 FQNEAQ (reference sequence). The CDR3 nucleotides are TGTGCCAGCAGCCGCGGGGGAGGCTACGAGCAGTACTTC. Amino acids: CASSRGGGYEQYF.

V is TRBV28 and J is TRBJ2-3, with D tentatively TRBD2 (6 bases). This CDR3 comprises 16 residues. The germline V gene encodes CDR1 MDHEN and CDR2 SYDVKM. Trimming removed 6 bases at V and 0 bases at J, with 16 bases between. This CDR3 reads CASSHLASSSTDTQYF. CDR3 bases: TGTGCCAGCAGCCATCTAGCGTCTTCTAGCACAGATACGCAGTATTTT.

As concerns this clone: One end of the junction fails to match germline, which may point to a read error. The chain combines TRBV18 with TRBJ1-2; 10 bases line up with TRBD1. CDR1 is KGHSH, CDR2 LQKENI, per germline. This CDR3 region has 17 residues. The CDR3 here is CASSPPLGQGTNYGYTF. In nucleotides, the CDR3 is TGTGCCAGCTCACCACCCTTGGGACAGGGGACTAATTATGGCTACACCTTC.

This clone is a singleton in its sample. The chain carries TRBV9 and TRBJ1-3; 8 nucleotides line up with TRBD1. The CDR3 length is 18 residues. In germline, CDR1 is SGDLS, CDR2 YYNGEE. V lost 0 bases and J lost 0; bases outside the gene matches: 8. The DNA for the CDR3 is TGTGCCAGCAGCGTAGCACCGGGACAGGAGAGCTCTGGAAACACCATATATTTT. Translated: CASSVAPGQESSGNTIYF.

The chain has TRBV6-4 and TRBJ2-3; the D is unclear. Trimming left V 0 bases short and J 4 bases short, with 14 bases between. Looked up from germline, CDR1 is MRHNA and CDR2 is SNTAGT. CDR3 length: 16 amino acids. The CDR3 DNA is TGTGCCAGCAGTGACTCGGGCACCTCAAGCCCAGATACGCAGTATTTT. It yields the protein CASSDSGTSSPDTQYF.

The V gene is TRBV19, the J gene TRBJ1-2; no reliable D call. V was cut by 5 bases and J by 5 bases, with 9 bases left in between. Germline V lookup: CDR1 LNHDA, CDR2 SQIVND (reference sequence). The CDR3 is 12 residues long. The CDR3 is CASSSAGYGYTF. Here the CDR3 DNA reads TGTGCCAGTAGTTCGGCGGGGTATGGCTACACCTTC.